Listed here are 5 T cell receptor beta chains from one sample, sequenced in a study of long-term antiretroviral therapy in people with HIV. At survey level, the immunoSEQ assay was run in its v3.0 version. Data came from immunoSEQ multiplex PCR; TCRdb stores just in-frame clones and leaves some out. Seen here are roughly 28,000 clones, about 95% observed once, and the top ten hold 7.5% to 9%. This sample comprised unsorted PBMCs, obtained about 6.6 years after starting antiretroviral therapy. These TCRs come from a young man with HIV.

The chain carries TRBV5-1 and TRBJ1-1; D gene unclear. V was trimmed by 1 base and J by 1 base, leaving 8 bases between them. The CDR3 covers 14 residues. Germline loops: CDR1 SGHRS, CDR2 YFSETQ. As DNA, the CDR3 is TGCGCCAGCAGCTTGAGACACGGGAACACTGAAGCTTTCTTT. This codes for CASSLRHGNTEAFF.

The rearrangement uses TRBV7-2 and TRBJ1-5; D is perhaps TRBD1 (5 bases). This CDR3 has 14 residues. Germline V gene data show CDR1 as SGHTA and CDR2 as FQGNSA. The V end was cut by 1 base, the J end by 6 bases, with 10 bases between. CDR3 sequence (DNA): TGTGCCAGCAGCTTAGATGGGGGGGGTCAGCCCCAGCATTTT. Its translation is CASSLDGGGQPQHF.

This clone was observed a single time. The V and J genes are TRBV5-4 and TRBJ1-4; no reliable D call. Germline assignment: CDR1 SGHNT and CDR2 YYREEE (reference sequence). The V gene lost 4 bases and the J gene lost 4 bases, with 8 bases spanning the gap. The CDR3 contains 13 residues. CDR3 in amino acids: CASSTGLNEKLFF. The CDR3 nucleotides read TGTGCCAGCAGCACGGGCCTTAATGAAAAACTGTTTTTT.

This rearrangement joins TRBV7-2 to TRBJ2-5, with a tentative D call TRBD1 (6 bases). V was shortened by 1 base and J by 1 base, with 13 bases between the two germline ends. Germline assignment: CDR1 SGHTA and CDR2 FQGNSA. The CDR3 is 16 amino acids. This CDR3 reads CASSLGQVVGQETQYF. CDR3 DNA sequence: TGTGCCAGCAGCTTAGGACAGGTAGTCGGCCAAGAGACCCAGTACTTC.

J is TRBJ2-6 and V is TRBV6-1; D is undetermined. This CDR3 comprises 15 residues. V lost 2 bases, J lost 0 bases, and 5 bases lay in between. Looked up from germline, CDR1 is MNHNS and CDR2 is SASEGT. The CDR3 loop is CASSEWDSGANVLTF. CDR3 nucleotide sequence: TGTGCCAGCAGTGAATGGGACTCTGGGGCCAACGTCCTGACTTTC.